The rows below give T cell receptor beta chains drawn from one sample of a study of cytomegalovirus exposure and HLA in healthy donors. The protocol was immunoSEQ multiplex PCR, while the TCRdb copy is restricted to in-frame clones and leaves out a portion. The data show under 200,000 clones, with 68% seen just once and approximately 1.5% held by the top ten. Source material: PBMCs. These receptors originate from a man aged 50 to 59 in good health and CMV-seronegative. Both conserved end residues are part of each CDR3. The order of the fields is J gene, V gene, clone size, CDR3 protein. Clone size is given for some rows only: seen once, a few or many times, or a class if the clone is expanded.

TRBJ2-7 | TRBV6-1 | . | CASSDQGAMNEQYF
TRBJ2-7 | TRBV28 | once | CASSLDSSYEQYF
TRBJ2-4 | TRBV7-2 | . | CASSLAPGTGNGNIQYF
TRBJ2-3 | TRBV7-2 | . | CASSRTSGDTQYF
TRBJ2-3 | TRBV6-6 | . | CASSYSGDTQYF
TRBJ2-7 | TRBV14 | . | CASSQETGIGEQYF
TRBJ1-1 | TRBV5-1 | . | CASSLGPERNTEAFF
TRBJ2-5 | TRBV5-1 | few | CASSPTSGGAGETQYF
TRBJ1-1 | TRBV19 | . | CASTPRGTGNTEAFF
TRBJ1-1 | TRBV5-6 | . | CASSTPPGQGDTEAFF
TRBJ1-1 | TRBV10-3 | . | CAISENNRGGTEAFF
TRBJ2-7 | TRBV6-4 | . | CASRREAGGPYEQYF
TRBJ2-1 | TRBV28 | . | CASSLYVTGTASYNEQFF
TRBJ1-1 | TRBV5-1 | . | CASSGGQPNTEAFF
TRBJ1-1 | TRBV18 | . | CASSPGGGRRTEAFF
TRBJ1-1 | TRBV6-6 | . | CASSYEGGDTEAFF
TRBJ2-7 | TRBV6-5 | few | CANPHRGWFYEQYF
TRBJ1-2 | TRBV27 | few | CASSPLGQGASYGYTF
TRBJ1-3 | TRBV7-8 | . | CASSRDRTGVGNTIYF
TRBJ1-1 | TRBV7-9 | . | CASSLGQGTEAFF
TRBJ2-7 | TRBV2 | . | CASSSTGIGSYEQYF
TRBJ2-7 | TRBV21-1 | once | CASSKAKRGSHEQYF
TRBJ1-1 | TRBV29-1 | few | CSVAPSGTNTEAFF
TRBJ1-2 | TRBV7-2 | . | CASSPGIGGYGYTF
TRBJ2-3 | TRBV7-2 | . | CASAKGASGGGTDTQYF
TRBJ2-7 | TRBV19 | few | CASSIRRDRDYEQYF
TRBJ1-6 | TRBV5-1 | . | CASTYGGDSPLHF
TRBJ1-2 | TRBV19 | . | CASSHRLNYGYTF
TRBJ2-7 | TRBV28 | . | CASSFQGQTYEQYF
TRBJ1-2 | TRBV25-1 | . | CASSPPVGTEYTF
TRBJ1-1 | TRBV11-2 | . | CASSPQGLVNTEAFF
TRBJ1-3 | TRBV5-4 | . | CASSLDTVSGNTIYF
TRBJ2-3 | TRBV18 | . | CASSLQRGPDTQYF
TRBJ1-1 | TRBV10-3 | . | CAISDRGLMNTEAFF
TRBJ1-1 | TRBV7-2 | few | CASSLSGDTEAFF
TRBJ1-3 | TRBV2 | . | CASSEGADSGNTIYF
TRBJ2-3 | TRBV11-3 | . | CASSLTVTRTDTQYF
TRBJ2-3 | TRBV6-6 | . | CASRGVTDTQYF
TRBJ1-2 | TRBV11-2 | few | CASSPRTVGYTF
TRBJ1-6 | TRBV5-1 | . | CASSLSGQGESPLHF
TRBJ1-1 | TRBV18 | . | CASSPLDFTEAFF
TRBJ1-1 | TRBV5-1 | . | CASSLGGQGNTEAFF
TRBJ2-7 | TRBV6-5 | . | CASSRARWGGDEQYF
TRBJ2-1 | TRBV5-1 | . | CASSLDTGSGNEQFF
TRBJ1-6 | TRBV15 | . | CATSTTGQYFSSYNSPLHF
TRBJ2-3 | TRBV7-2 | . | CASSSGLRGNTDTQYF
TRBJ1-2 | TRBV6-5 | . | CASSYEGANSYGYTF
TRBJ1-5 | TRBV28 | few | CASSSQGVGNQPQHF
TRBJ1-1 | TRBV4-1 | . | CASSQDQGNTEAFF
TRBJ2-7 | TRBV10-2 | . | CASTEGDRTYEQYF